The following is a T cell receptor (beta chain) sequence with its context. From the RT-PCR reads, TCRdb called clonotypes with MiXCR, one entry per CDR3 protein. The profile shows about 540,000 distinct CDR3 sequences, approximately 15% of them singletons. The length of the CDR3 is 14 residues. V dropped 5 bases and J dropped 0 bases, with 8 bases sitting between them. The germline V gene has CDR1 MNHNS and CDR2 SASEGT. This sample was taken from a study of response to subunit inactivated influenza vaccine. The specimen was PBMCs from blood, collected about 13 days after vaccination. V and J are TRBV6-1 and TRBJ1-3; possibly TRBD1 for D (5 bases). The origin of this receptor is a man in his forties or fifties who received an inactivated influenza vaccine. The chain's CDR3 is CASSTGTSGNTIYF. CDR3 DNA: TGTGCCAGCAGTACAGGAACCTCTGGAAACACCATATATTTT.